These 4 T cell receptor beta chains were all obtained from the same sample, sequenced in a study of CD8+ T cells in alopecia areata. As for time point: mouse skin at time of skin grafting. Extraction of RNA preceded its reverse transcription into cDNA, which served as the sequencing template. Sequencing used immunoSEQ multiplex PCR; TCRdb keeps in-frame clones, though not all of them. This repertoire holds about 1,100 clones, and none appear only once. This sample comprised skin, obtained at week 0. These receptors originate from a C3H/HeJ mouse with alopecia areata. This line is of MHC haplotype H2-k.

By share, this clone counts as medium-sized (0.01 to 0.1%). Each gene name is a mouse one. The read halts 4 residues ahead of the CDR3 end, with the missing end drawn from the germline J gene. The chain has TRBV5 and TRBJ1-4; TRBD1 might be the D (6 bases). This CDR3 spans 16 amino acids. Germline V gene sequence: CDR1 LGHNA, CDR2 YNLKQL (reference sequence). The CDR3 bases that were read are TGTGCCAGCAGCCAAGAGTCTGGGGGGGCTGTCGAA. Its translation: CASSQESGGAVE. The full CDR3 sequence reads CASSQESGGAVERLFF.

Within the sample, this clone is medium-sized. Gene and germline names: mouse. The CDR3 loop is CASSDATGEGTEVFF. The sequenced part of the CDR3 DNA is TGTGCCAGCAGTGATGCCACAGGGGAGGGCACA. This chain connects TRBV13-1 to TRBJ1-1; 7 bases are shared with TRBD1. The read is 4 residues too short to cover the CDR3 end, so that end is filled in from the germline J gene. The junction had 6 bases not matched to a gene; V was cut back by 0 bases and J by 4 bases. Per germline, CDR1 NSHNY and CDR2 SYGAGN. The length of the CDR3 is 15 residues.

In its sample, this clone ranks as medium-sized. Gene and germline names: mouse. The missing CDR3 end, 4 residues past where the read stops, is filled in from the germline J gene. The chain recombines TRBV5 with TRBJ2-5, with D perhaps TRBD2 (6 bases). Germline V gives CDR1 LGHNA, CDR2 YNLKQL (reference sequence). The CDR3 totals 17 residues. Trimming shortened V by 0 bases and J by 0 bases, and 13 bases separated the two germline ends. CDR3 DNA (partial): TGTGCCAGCAGCCAAGATGGTGGGGGTTTTAACCAAGAC. Its translation: CASSQDGGGFNQD. The complete CDR3 reads CASSQDGGGFNQDTQYF.

By share, this clone counts as medium-sized. Gene names denote mouse genes. From the germline J gene comes the end of the CDR3, since the read stops 4 residues before it. V and J are TRBV13-1 and TRBJ2-3; no clear D. Per the germline V gene, CDR1 is NSHNY and CDR2 is SYGAGN. The CDR3 has 13 residues. Deletions cut 3 bases from V and 1 base from J, with 6 bases between. Here the CDR3 reads CASSGRGAETLYF. The sequenced CDR3 bases are TGTGCCAGCAGTGGAAGGGGTGCAGAA.